These 9 T cell receptor beta chains were sequenced from one sample in a study of response to subunit inactivated influenza vaccine. TCRdb ran MiXCR on the RT-PCR reads and lists one entry per CDR3 protein. Altogether 450,000 to 600,000 distinct CDR3 sequences are present, 6% to 9% being singletons, with the ten largest covering 10% to 15%. Material: PBMCs from blood, obtained less than 25 months after vaccination. All receptors come from a man aged 45 to 75 who received an inactivated influenza vaccine.

This clonotype was seen more than once but under ten times. The gene calls are TRBV12-3 or TRBV12-4 and TRBJ2-1; TRBD2 is a possible D gene (7 bases). CDR3 size: 12 residues. V shed 5 bases and J shed 10 bases, with 12 bases lying between them. The CDR3 DNA is TGTGCCAGCAGTCGGGGGGCAGGGGAGCAGTTCTTC. It yields the protein CASSRGAGEQFF.

This clonotype was counted many times. The chain uses TRBV5-1 and TRBJ1-6, with no clear D. CDR3 length: 14 amino acids. The V gene's germline CDR1 is SGHRS and CDR2 YFSETQ. V was clipped by 0 bases and J by 8 bases, with 9 bases between them. CDR3 sequence: CASSLGSSDSPLHF. The CDR3 DNA follows: TGCGCCAGCAGCTTGGGTAGTTCGGATTCACCCCTCCACTTT.

This clonotype was seen repeatedly, ten times or more. The chain links TRBV7-3 to TRBJ2-2; D may correspond to TRBD1 or TRBD2 (5 bases each). The V gene's germline CDR1 is SGHTA and CDR2 FQGTGA. The CDR3 contains 15 residues. V was pared by 2 bases and J by 5 bases, with 12 bases between. CDR3 region: CASSLGGDRTGELFF. The CDR3 DNA reads as TGTGCCAGCAGCTTAGGGGGAGATCGGACCGGGGAGCTGTTTTTT. Combining the CDR3 with reference TRBV7-3 and TRBJ2-2 gives the whole variable domain GAGVSQTPSNKVTEKGKYVELRCDPISGHTALYWYRQSLGQGPEFLIYFQGTGAADDSGLPNDRFFAVRPEGSVSTLKIQRTERGDSAVYLCASSLGGDRTGELFFGEGSRLTVL.

The CDR3 DNA reads TGTGCCAGCAGCTCCGTCCCGGGACAGGGTTTGATTGTAGAGACCCAGTACTTC. Its protein product is CASSSVPGQGLIVETQYF. The chain uses TRBV11-1 and TRBJ2-5, with TRBD1 matching over 9 bases. CDR3 size: 18 residues. Germline loops: CDR1 SGHAT, CDR2 FQDESV (reference sequence). The ends lost 4 bases at V and 4 bases at J; junction bases unmatched: 16.

This clonotype has only a few counts. The CDR3 loop is CASSSLAGGPTNTQYF. CDR3 sequence (DNA): TGTGCCAGCAGCTCCTTAGCGGGGGGGCCAACTAATACGCAGTATTTT. The rearrangement links TRBV5-4 to TRBJ2-3, with 11 positions matching TRBD2. The V gene's germline CDR1 is SGHNT and CDR2 YYREEE (reference sequence). V lost 3 bases and J lost 7; bases outside the gene matches: 10. The CDR3 has 16 amino acids.

This clonotype was detected many times. This sequence joins TRBV24-1 and TRBJ2-2, with 8 positions matching TRBD1. The CDR3 contains 16 residues. V shed 3 bases and J 7 bases; nucleotides not matched to a gene: 9. Germline V CDR1 and CDR2: KGHDR, SFDVKD. The CDR3 DNA reads as TGTGCCACCAGTGATCCAGGGGGCTCTATGGGCGGGGAGCTGTTTTTT. It codes for CATSDPGGSMGGELFF.

The chain is built from TRBV6-5 and TRBJ2-1; D is ambiguous. Trimming removed 2 bases at V and 0 bases at J, with 11 bases between. The germline V gene encodes CDR1 MNHEY and CDR2 SVGAGI. The CDR3 consists of 16 residues. In DNA form, the CDR3 reads TGTGCCAGCAGTTACGAGACTCTGAGCTCCTACAATGAGCAGTTCTTC. Translation gives CASSYETLSSYNEQFF.

At least ten counts were recorded for this clonotype. This chain connects TRBV11-3 to TRBJ2-3; perhaps TRBD2 as D (6 bases). This CDR3 has 15 amino acids. The germline V gene has CDR1 SGHNT and CDR2 YENEEA. Trimming took off 3 bases at V and 0 bases at J, with 10 bases between the two ends. CDR3 sequence reads: CASSFGGLSTDTQYF. The CDR3 nucleotides read TGTGCCAGCAGCTTCGGGGGTTTGAGCACAGATACGCAGTATTTT.

This clonotype has a count of ten or more. The gene calls are TRBV7-9 and TRBJ2-1; D is unresolved. Deletions cut 5 bases from V and 16 bases from J, with 24 bases between. The CDR3 length is 14 residues. The germline CDR1 and CDR2 sequences are SEHNR and FQNEAQ (reference sequence). The CDR3 region has the DNA TGTGCCAGCAGCCCGTTGAAAGGGTATCTGGGCCCTTTCTTC. Translation: CASSPLKGYLGPFF.